Listed below are T cell receptor beta chains from one sample, sequenced in a study of neurological immune-mediated disorders. TCRdb itself ran the 5' RACE reads through MiXCR, one entry per CDR3 protein. The sample includes roughly 61,000 distinct CDR3 sequences, about 10% of them seen just once. Material: PBMCs. The receptors were sampled from a male donor with HTLV-1-associated myelopathy (HAM/TSP). The CDR3 runs from the conserved cysteine through the conserved F or W. A D gene is named only where the DNA matches it firmly. Size is omitted from some rows. Given values are once, few, many or a class for expanded clones.

V	D	J	size	DNA	CDR3
TRBV5-1	TRBD2	TRBJ2-1	NA	TGCACCAGCAGCTTGTACACGGGGGGAGGTAATGAGCAGTTCTTC	CTSSLYTGGGNEQFF
TRBV5-1	TRBD1	TRBJ2-6	many	TGCGCCAGCAGCCGTACGACAGGGTCAGGGGCCAACGTCCTGACTTTC	CASSRTTGSGANVLTF
TRBV7-9	TRBD1	TRBJ2-7	many	TGTGCCAGCAGCTTAGTGGCGAGTCCAGGACAGGGACTCGGGGAGCAGTACTTC	CASSLVASPGQGLGEQYF
TRBV5-6	NA	TRBJ1-1	many	TGTGCCAGCACCCTAAACAGTCTGAACACTGAAGCTTTCTTT	CASTLNSLNTEAFF
TRBV4-3	NA	TRBJ1-1	many	TGCGCCAGCAGCCAAGATCCAACGCCGATAAACACTGAAGCTTTCTTT	CASSQDPTPINTEAFF
TRBV20-1	NA	TRBJ1-5	many	TGCAGTGCTAGAGTAGGTCGTACGGTAGAGCCCCAGCATTTT	CSARVGRTVEPQHF
TRBV5-5	NA	TRBJ1-5	many	TGTGCCAGCAGCTTATTTCCGGACAGCAATCAGCCCCAGCATTTT	CASSLFPDSNQPQHF
TRBV20-1	TRBD2	TRBJ2-2	many	TGCAGTGCCCTCTCTAGCGGGGGTATCTGGGAGCTGTTTTTT	CSALSSGGIWELFF
TRBV20-1	TRBD2	TRBJ2-5	many	TGCAGTGCTAGGGTCCCAGCGGGGGCCCAAGAGACCCAGTACTTC	CSARVPAGAQETQYF
TRBV7-2	TRBD1	TRBJ2-2	many	TGTGCCAGCAGCTCTCAGGGGGCGGCCACCGGGGAGCTGTTTTTT	CASSSQGAATGELFF
TRBV6-5	NA	TRBJ1-3	many	TGTGCCAGCAGTTACGGAGATGGAAACACCATATATTTT	CASSYGDGNTIYF
TRBV12-3/TRBV12-4	NA	TRBJ1-5	many	TGTGCCAGCAGTCCCGACGGGCGTATCTATCAGCCCCAGCATTTT	CASSPDGRIYQPQHF
TRBV6-5	NA	TRBJ2-1	many	TGTGCCAGCAGTTACTCCTTAGCGGCCTACAATGAGCAGTTCTTC	CASSYSLAAYNEQFF
TRBV19	NA	TRBJ2-2	NA	TGTTCCAGTAGCCCCCGAAGAGAGCTGTTTTTT	CSSSPRRELFF
TRBV6-6	NA	TRBJ2-3	many	TGTGCCAGCACCCTTACCCAAAGGACAGCAACGAATACGCAGTATTTT	CASTLTQRTATNTQYF
TRBV7-2	NA	TRBJ1-3	many	TGTGCCAGCAGCTTAGCCTCGAGGTCCCTCTCTGGAAACACCATATATTTT	CASSLASRSLSGNTIYF
TRBV7-9	NA	TRBJ2-1	NA	TGTGCCAGCAGCTATACCCTTTACAATGAGCAGTTCTTC	CASSYTLYNEQFF
TRBV29-1	NA	TRBJ2-7	NA	TGCAGCGTTGAAGATAGGAGGGGTTCCTACGAGCAGTACTTC	CSVEDRRGSYEQYF
TRBV5-1	NA	TRBJ1-1	many	TGCGCCAGCAGCTTCGACAGACACCGTGAAGCTTTCTTT	CASSFDRHREAFF
TRBV10-1	NA	TRBJ2-3	once	NA	CASSDGASYTFGSGTTDTQYF
TRBV6-1	NA	TRBJ2-2	NA	TGTACCAGCAGGGAGATCCCTAACACCGGGGAGCTGTTTTTT	CTSREIPNTGELFF
TRBV2	NA	TRBJ1-5	many	TGTGCCAGCAGTGAAATGGGCCAGCCCCAGCATTTT	CASSEMGQPQHF
TRBV20-1	NA	TRBJ2-3	many	TGCAGTGCTAGAGGACGGACGAAAAGCACAGATACGCAGTATTTT	CSARGRTKSTDTQYF
TRBV2	NA	TRBJ2-5	few	TGTGCCAGCAGGCTCAGCGGAGAGACCCAGTACTTC	CASRLSGETQYF
TRBV15	TRBD1	TRBJ2-5	NA	TGTGCCACCAGCAGAGGACAGGGGAAGACCCAGTACTTC	CATSRGQGKTQYF
TRBV10-3	NA	TRBJ1-1	many	TGTGCCATCAGTGACCCCCAGGGAGATCTGAACACTGAAGCTTTCTTT	CAISDPQGDLNTEAFF
TRBV5-1	TRBD2	TRBJ2-1	many	TGCGCCAGCAGCCCGACTAGCGGGGGGGCCTACAATGAGCAGTTCTTC	CASSPTSGGAYNEQFF
TRBV28	NA	TRBJ2-7	NA	TGTGCCAGCAGGAATCCGGGACCCGGCACCTACGAGCAGTACTTC	CASRNPGPGTYEQYF
TRBV2	NA	TRBJ1-5	many	TGTGCCAGCAGTCCGCAGGTTTCGGATCAGCCCCAGCATTTT	CASSPQVSDQPQHF
TRBV5-1	TRBD1	TRBJ2-7	many	TGCGCCAGCAGCTGGGACAGTTCCTACGAGCAGTACTTC	CASSWDSSYEQYF
TRBV18	TRBD1	TRBJ2-7	many	TGTGCCAGCTCACCCGGGACAGGGGACGAGCAGTACTTC	CASSPGTGDEQYF
TRBV20-1	NA	TRBJ1-5	NA	TGCAGTACCCGGCAGGGGAATCAGCCCCAGCATTTT	CSTRQGNQPQHF
TRBV7-9	NA	TRBJ1-2	many	TGTGCCAGCAGCAGGGACTATGGCTACACCTTC	CASSRDYGYTF
TRBV10-3	NA	TRBJ2-1	many	TGTGCCACTACTCACAGGACACAGGAGCAGTTCTTC	CATTHRTQEQFF
TRBV5-6	NA	TRBJ1-4	many	TGTGCCAGCAGCTACCTCGTTTCAACTAATGAAAAACTGTTTTTT	CASSYLVSTNEKLFF
TRBV5-1	NA	TRBJ2-3	many	TGCGCCAGCAGCCCGCTTCCAAGGGGACCTAGCACAGATACGCAGTATTTT	CASSPLPRGPSTDTQYF
TRBV12-3/TRBV12-4	TRBD2	TRBJ2-7	many	TGTGCCAGCAGTTTAACGGGAGGAACCTACGAGCAGTACTTC	CASSLTGGTYEQYF
TRBV7-9	NA	TRBJ1-5	many	TGTGCCAGCAGCTCCTTCGGCCCGGGGCAGCCCCAGCATTTT	CASSSFGPGQPQHF
TRBV18	TRBD1	TRBJ2-7	few	TGTGCCAGCTCACCCGACAGGGCCCGATACGAGCAGTACTTC	CASSPDRARYEQYF
TRBV28	TRBD2	TRBJ2-7	many	TGTGCCAGCAGTTTAACCACTAGCGGGGGGCTCTACGAGCAGTACTTC	CASSLTTSGGLYEQYF
TRBV18	NA	TRBJ2-2	NA	TGTGCCAGCTCATCCGGGACGACGAACACCGGGGAGCTGTTTTTT	CASSSGTTNTGELFF
TRBV20-1	NA	TRBJ1-5	many	TGCAGTGCTAGAGGAGGGGGAGGGGCCAGGCAGCCCCAGCATTTT	CSARGGGGARQPQHF
TRBV20-1	NA	TRBJ1-1	NA	TGCAGTGCTAGTTGGGGACGCAAGGCAGCTTTCTTT	CSASWGRKAAFF
TRBV19	NA	TRBJ1-5	NA	TGTGCCAGCGGGGGGCCCTACAATCAGCCCCAGCATTTT	CASGGPYNQPQHF
TRBV20-1	NA	TRBJ1-6	many	TGCAGTGCTAGTGACCCAACAGGGTTTTGGGCCCTCCACTTT	CSASDPTGFWALHF
TRBV20-1	NA	TRBJ1-1	many	TGCAGTGCTAGAGAAGGGACGATCGCTGAAGCTTTCTTT	CSAREGTIAEAFF
TRBV29-1	NA	TRBJ2-7	many	TGCAGCGTTGGCCTATCACACTACGAGCAGTACTTC	CSVGLSHYEQYF
TRBV10-3	NA	TRBJ2-6	many	TGTGCCATCAGTGCCCCGGGCTCTGGGGCCAACGTCCTGACTTTC	CAISAPGSGANVLTF
TRBV7-2	NA	TRBJ2-3	NA	TGTGCCAGCAGCCAGGAACGCACAGATACGCAGTATTTT	CASSQERTDTQYF
TRBV10-3	TRBD2	TRBJ2-1	many	TGTGCCATCAGGGAGACTTCTAGCGGTTACAATGAGCAGTTCTTC	CAIRETSSGYNEQFF
TRBV5-6	NA	TRBJ1-2	many	TGTGCCAGCAGCGGGGACGGGACCAACTATGGCTACACCTTC	CASSGDGTNYGYTF
TRBV18	TRBD1	TRBJ1-1	many	TGTGCCAGCTTCCTCCAACCACAGGGGGGAGAAGCTTTCTTT	CASFLQPQGGEAFF
TRBV20-1	NA	TRBJ1-1	NA	TGCAGTGCTAGAGTACAGAACACTGAAGCTTTCTTT	CSARVQNTEAFF
TRBV20-1	NA	TRBJ2-3	many	TGCAGTGCTACAAGGCTCACAGATACGCAGTATTTT	CSATRLTDTQYF
TRBV6-2/TRBV6-3	NA	TRBJ1-1	many	TGTGCCAGCTACGATCAGACTGAAGCTTTCTTT	CASYDQTEAFF
TRBV20-1	NA	TRBJ2-5	many	TGCAGTGCTAGCGCCTCCGGGCGAGTGGAGACCCAGTACTTC	CSASASGRVETQYF
TRBV20-1	TRBD1	TRBJ2-7	many	TGCAGTGCTAGAGAAATAGGGGGCCCTCTGGACGAGCAGTACTTC	CSAREIGGPLDEQYF